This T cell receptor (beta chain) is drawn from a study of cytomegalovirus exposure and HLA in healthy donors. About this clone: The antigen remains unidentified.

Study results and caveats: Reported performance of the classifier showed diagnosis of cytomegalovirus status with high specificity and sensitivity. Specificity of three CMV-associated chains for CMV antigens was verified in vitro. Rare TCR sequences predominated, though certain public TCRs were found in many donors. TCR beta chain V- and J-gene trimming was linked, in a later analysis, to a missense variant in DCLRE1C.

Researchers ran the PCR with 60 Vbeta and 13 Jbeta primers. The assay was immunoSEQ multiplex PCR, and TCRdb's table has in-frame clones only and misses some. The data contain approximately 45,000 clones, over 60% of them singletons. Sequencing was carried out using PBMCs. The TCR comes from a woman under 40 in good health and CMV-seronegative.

The CDR3 sequence is CATWTGQETQYF. The DNA for the CDR3 is TGTGCCACCTGGACAGGGCAAGAGACCCAGTACTTC. The rearrangement joins TRBV10-3 to TRBJ2-5, with 8 bases fitting TRBD1. Germline CDR1 ENHRY, CDR2 SYGVKD. This CDR3 region has 12 residues. The V segment lost 10 bases and the J segment 2 bases; nucleotides outside the gene matches: 3.